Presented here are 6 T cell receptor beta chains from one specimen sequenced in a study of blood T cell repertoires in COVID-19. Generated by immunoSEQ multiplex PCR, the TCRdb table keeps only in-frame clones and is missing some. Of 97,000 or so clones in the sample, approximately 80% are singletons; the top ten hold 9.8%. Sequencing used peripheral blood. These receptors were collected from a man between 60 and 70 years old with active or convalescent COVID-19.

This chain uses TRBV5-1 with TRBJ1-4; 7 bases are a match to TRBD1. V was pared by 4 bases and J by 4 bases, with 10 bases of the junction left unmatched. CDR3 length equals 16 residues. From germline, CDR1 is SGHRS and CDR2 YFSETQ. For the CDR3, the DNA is TGCGCCAGCAGCGCGTTTTCCGGGACAGATAATGAAAAACTGTTTTTT. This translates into CASSAFSGTDNEKLFF.

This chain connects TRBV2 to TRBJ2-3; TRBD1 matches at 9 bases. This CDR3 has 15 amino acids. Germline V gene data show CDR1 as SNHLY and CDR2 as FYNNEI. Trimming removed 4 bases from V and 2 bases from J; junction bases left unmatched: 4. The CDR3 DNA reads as TGTGCCAGCAGTGTTGGGACAGGGTACACAGATACGCAGTATTTT. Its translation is CASSVGTGYTDTQYF.

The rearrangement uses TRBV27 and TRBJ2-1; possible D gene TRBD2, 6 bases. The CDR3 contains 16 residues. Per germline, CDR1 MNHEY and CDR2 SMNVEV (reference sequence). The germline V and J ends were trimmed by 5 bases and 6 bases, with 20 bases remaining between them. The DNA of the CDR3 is TGTGCCAGCAGTCCTCCCCCGTTAGGGAGGAGCAATGAGCAGTTCTTC. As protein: CASSPPPLGRSNEQFF.

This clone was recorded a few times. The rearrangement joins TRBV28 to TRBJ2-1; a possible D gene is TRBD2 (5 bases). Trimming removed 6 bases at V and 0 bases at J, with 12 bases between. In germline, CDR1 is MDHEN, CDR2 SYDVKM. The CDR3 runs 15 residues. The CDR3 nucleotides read TGTGCCAGCAGACTCAGCGGATACTCCTACAATGAGCAGTTCTTC. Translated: CASRLSGYSYNEQFF.

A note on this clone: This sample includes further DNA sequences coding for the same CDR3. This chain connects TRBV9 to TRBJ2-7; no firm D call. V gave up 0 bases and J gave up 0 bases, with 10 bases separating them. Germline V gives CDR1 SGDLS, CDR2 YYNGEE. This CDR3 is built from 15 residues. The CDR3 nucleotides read TGTGCCAGCAGCGTAGGATCGGGTAGCTCCTACGAGCAGTACTTC. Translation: CASSVGSGSSYEQYF. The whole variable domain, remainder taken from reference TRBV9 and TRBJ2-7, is DSGVTQTPKHLITATGQRVTLRCSPRSGDLSVYWYQQSLDQGLQFLIQYYNGEERAKGNILERFSAQQFPDLHSELNLSSLELGDSALYFCASSVGSGSSYEQYFGPGTRLTVT.

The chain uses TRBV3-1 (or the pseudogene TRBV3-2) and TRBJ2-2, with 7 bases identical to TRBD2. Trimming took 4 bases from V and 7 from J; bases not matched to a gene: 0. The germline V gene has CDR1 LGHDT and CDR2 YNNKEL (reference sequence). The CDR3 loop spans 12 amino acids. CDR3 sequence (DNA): TGTGCCAGCAGCCTAGCGGGCGGGGAGCTGTTTTTT. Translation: CASSLAGGELFF.